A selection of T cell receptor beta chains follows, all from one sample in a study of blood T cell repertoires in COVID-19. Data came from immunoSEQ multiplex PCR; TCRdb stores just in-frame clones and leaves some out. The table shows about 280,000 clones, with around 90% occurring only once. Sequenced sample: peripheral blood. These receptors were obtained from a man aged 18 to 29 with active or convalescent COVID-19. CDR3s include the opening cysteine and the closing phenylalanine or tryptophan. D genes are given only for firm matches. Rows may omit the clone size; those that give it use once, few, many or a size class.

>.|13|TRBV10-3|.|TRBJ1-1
TGTGCCATCATGGGGCAGGAGGGCACTGAAGCTTTCTTT
CAIMGQEGTEAFF
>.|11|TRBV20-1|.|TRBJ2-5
TGCAGTGCTCCTCAGGGTGAGACCCAGTACTTC
CSAPQGETQYF
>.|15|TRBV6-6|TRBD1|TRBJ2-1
TGTGCCAGCAGTCCAACAGGGGGCGTCGACAATGAGCAGTTCTTC
CASSPTGGVDNEQFF
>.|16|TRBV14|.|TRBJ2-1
TGTGCCAGCAGCCAAGATTCGTCAAGAGAGTACAATGAGCAGTTCTTC
CASSQDSSREYNEQFF
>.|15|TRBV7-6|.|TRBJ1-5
TGTGCCAGCAGCTTAGATGCAGGGGCAATAGGGCCCCAGCATTTT
CASSLDAGAIGPQHF
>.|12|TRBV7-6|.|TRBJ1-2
TGTGCCAGCAGCTTATCGTCCGGGGGCTACACCTTC
CASSLSSGGYTF
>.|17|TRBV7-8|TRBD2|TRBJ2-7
TGTGCCAGCAGCCTCGGGACTAGCGGGGGGACCTCCTACGAGCAGTACTTC
CASSLGTSGGTSYEQYF
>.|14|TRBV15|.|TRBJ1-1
TGTGCCACCAGCAGGCGCCTCGGGGAGGCTGAAGCTTTCTTT
CATSRRLGEAEAFF
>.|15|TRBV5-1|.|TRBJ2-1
TGCGCCAGCAGCTTGGCCGGGACTCTTAACAATGAGCAGTTCTTC
CASSLAGTLNNEQFF
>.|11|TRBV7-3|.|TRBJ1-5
TGTGCCACCCGGAGTTATCAGCCCCAGCATTTT
CATRSYQPQHF
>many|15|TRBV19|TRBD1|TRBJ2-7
TGTGCCAGTAGCGCGACAGGGTACGGGTTACTCGAGCAGTACTTC
CASSATGYGLLEQYF
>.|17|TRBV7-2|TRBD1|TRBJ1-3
TGTGCCAGCAGCTTAGTGACAGGGGGCGGATCTGGAAACACCATATATTTT
CASSLVTGGGSGNTIYF
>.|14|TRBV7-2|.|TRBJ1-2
TGTGCCAGCAGCTTAGCGTTCACACGTCATGGCTACACCTTC
CASSLAFTRHGYTF
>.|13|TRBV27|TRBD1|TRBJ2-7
TGTGCCAGCAGGGGGACAGAAGGCTACGAGCAGTACTTC
CASRGTEGYEQYF
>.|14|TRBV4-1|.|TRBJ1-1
TGCGCCAGCAGCCAAGGGGGCGCGGACACTGAAGCTTTCTTT
CASSQGGADTEAFF
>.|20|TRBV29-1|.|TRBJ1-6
TGCAGCGTTGATCGTTCCAGGGAAAATCCCCTGTGGACCTATAATTCACCCCTCCACTTT
CSVDRSRENPLWTYNSPLHF
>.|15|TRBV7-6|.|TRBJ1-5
TGTGCCAGCGCCAAGGAGGGGTTGGGCAATCAGCCCCAGCATTTT
CASAKEGLGNQPQHF
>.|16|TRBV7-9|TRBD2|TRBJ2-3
TGTGCCAGCAGCTTAAAGCCTAGCGGGGGGGCAGATACGCAGTATTTT
CASSLKPSGGADTQYF
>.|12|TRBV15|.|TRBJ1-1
TGTGCCACCAGCAGTCTTAACACTGAAGCTTTCTTT
CATSSLNTEAFF
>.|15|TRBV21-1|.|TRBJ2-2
TGTGCCAGCAGCAAACTCACGCGGAGGGCCGGGGAGCTGTTTTTT
CASSKLTRRAGELFF